Listed below are T cell receptor beta chains from one sample, sequenced in a study of cytomegalovirus exposure and HLA in healthy donors. Here immunoSEQ multiplex PCR was the method, and the copy in TCRdb shows in-frame clones only, minus some. The repertoire holds about 150,000 clones, with roughly 82% as singletons. Source material: PBMCs. The receptors were gathered from a woman between 45 and 65 years old in good health and CMV-seropositive. CDR3s include the opening cysteine and the closing phenylalanine or tryptophan. Fields, in order: V gene, D gene, clone size, J gene, CDR3 DNA, CDR3 protein. A D gene is named only where the DNA matches it firmly. A row's size may be missing; if present it is once, few, many or a size class.

TRBV10-1	.	.	TRBJ1-5	TGCGTCAGCAGTGAGTCGAATGTGGCGGTCTCGGAGCCCCAGCATTTT	CVSSESNVAVSEPQHF
TRBV30	TRBD2	.	TRBJ2-2	TGTGCCTGGAAAAAAGGCGGGGGGTACACCGGGGAGCTGTTTTTT	CAWKKGGGYTGELFF
TRBV27	.	.	TRBJ1-6	TGTGCCAGCAGTTTAGGGTTCTACCGCGGACCCCTCCACTTT	CASSLGFYRGPLHF
TRBV6-1	.	.	TRBJ2-7	TGTGCCAGCAGAGGGGTGGTCGACGAGCAGTACTTC	CASRGVVDEQYF
TRBV6-5	.	.	TRBJ1-2	TGTGCCAGCACCGGCGGGGTCTATGGCTACACCTTC	CASTGGVYGYTF
TRBV7-2	.	.	TRBJ2-7	TGTGCCAGCAGCTTAGCCGGGGGTTACGAGCAGTACTTC	CASSLAGGYEQYF
TRBV25-1	TRBD2	few	TRBJ2-1	TGTGCCAGCAGTCCCCCCCGGACTAGCGGGGGGGTATACAATGAGCAGTTCTTC	CASSPPRTSGGVYNEQFF
TRBV9	TRBD1	.	TRBJ2-4	TGTGCCAGCAGCGTGGACAGGGTGGGAAACATTCAGTACTTC	CASSVDRVGNIQYF
TRBV7-6	.	.	TRBJ1-1	TGTGCCAGCAGCTTGGGTACAGGGAGCACTGAAGCTTTCTTT	CASSLGTGSTEAFF
TRBV4-1	TRBD2	.	TRBJ2-1	TGCGCCAGCGGCCGGGGGGGCGGGGAGCAGTTCTTC	CASGRGGGEQFF
TRBV21-1	.	.	TRBJ1-6	TGTGCCAGCAGCGCGGACAGCTTAAAGGATTCACCCCTCCACTTT	CASSADSLKDSPLHF
TRBV5-5	.	few	TRBJ1-1	TGTGCCAGCAGCTTGGATCTGGGAGGGTACACTGAAGCTTTCTTT	CASSLDLGGYTEAFF
TRBV19	.	once	TRBJ2-7	TGTGCCAGTAGTTCCACAGGGTCTCTGGGGGTAGCCGAGCAGTACTTC	CASSSTGSLGVAEQYF
TRBV7-6	TRBD1	.	TRBJ1-2	TGTGCCAGCAGCTTAGATTGGACAGGGGGCGAGGGCTACACCTTC	CASSLDWTGGEGYTF
TRBV27	TRBD2	.	TRBJ2-1	TGTGCCAGCAGTCCAGGGACTAGCGGGGGGTACTACAATGAGCAGTTCTTC	CASSPGTSGGYYNEQFF
TRBV2	TRBD2	.	TRBJ2-3	TGTGCCAGCCTCGGTGTCGGAGCGGGGAATTTTAGCACAGATACGCAGTATTTT	CASLGVGAGNFSTDTQYF
TRBV25-1	.	few	TRBJ1-1	TGTGCCAGCAGTGAACGACCTCCGGGGACTGAAGCTTTCTTT	CASSERPPGTEAFF
TRBV15	.	few	TRBJ1-4	TGTGCCACCAGCAGGACAGACGCGGCTAATGAAAAACTGTTTTTT	CATSRTDAANEKLFF
TRBV14	TRBD2	.	TRBJ2-3	TGTGCCAGCAGCCAAGCGCTAGCGGGGGTCGGGGATACGCAGTATTTT	CASSQALAGVGDTQYF
TRBV9	TRBD1	.	TRBJ1-2	TGTGCCAGCAGCTTTGGGACAGGGGACTATGGCTACACCTTC	CASSFGTGDYGYTF
TRBV10-2	.	.	TRBJ1-1	TGCGCCAGCAGTGAGGGCAGGGCGGTGAACACTGAAGCTTTCTTT	CASSEGRAVNTEAFF
TRBV4-3	TRBD2	once	TRBJ2-3	TGCGCCAGCAGCCAGAGGACTAGGGAAGGTACGCAGTATTTT	CASSQRTREGTQYF
TRBV4-1	.	.	TRBJ1-6	TGCGCCAGCAGCCAAGACAGGGTTTCACCCCTCCACTTT	CASSQDRVSPLHF
TRBV14	.	once	TRBJ1-2	TGTGCCAGCAGCCAAGAACAGGTTAACTATGGCTACACCTTC	CASSQEQVNYGYTF